This T cell receptor beta chain is from a study of CD8 T cells in Susac syndrome. The multiple sclerosis control cohort comprised treatment-naive individuals presenting with stable or active relapsing-remitting disease. RNA totalling roughly 0.5 to 1 ug underwent reverse transcription with random hexamers. An immunoSEQ multiplex PCR generated amplified TCR beta CDR3 products spanning 54 Vbeta and 13 Jbeta. MiXCR, applied by TCRdb to the immunoSEQ multiplex PCR reads, yields one record per CDR3 protein. Of approximately 200,000 distinct CDR3 sequences detected, more than 85% appear once; the ten largest clones hold around 0.076%. Germline lookup yields CDR1 LGHDT and CDR2 YNNKEL (reference sequence). Trimming at V came to 5 bases and at J to 7 bases, leaving 10 bases not matched to a gene. This CDR3 is built from 15 residues.

The source is a human donor with multiple sclerosis. The sequenced material came from CD4+ T cells from PBMCs. This rearrangement joins TRBV3-1 to TRBJ2-1; 8 bases agree with TRBD1. The CDR3 DNA follows: TGTGCCAGCAGCTTAGCTGGACAGGGAGCAAATGAGCAGTTCTTC. It encodes CASSLAGQGANEQFF.